The next 6 T cell receptor beta chains were all read from a single sample in a study of shared clonotypes between healthy human individuals. Sequencing was performed with immunoSEQ multiplex PCR; in TCRdb, only in-frame clones are kept and a portion is missing. The sample consists of 520,000 or so clones, approximately 79% of them appearing once. Specimen: PBMCs. These receptors were obtained from a woman aged 40 to 50 in good health. Some clones in this sample may be carry-over from other donors' samples.

The chain combines TRBV28 with TRBJ2-5; D gene unclear. The CDR3 consists of 14 residues. Germline lookup yields CDR1 MDHEN and CDR2 SYDVKM. Trimming left V 1 base short and J 5 bases short, with 11 bases between. CDR3 coding DNA: TGTGCCAGCAGTTTATCGTTGCCTGACGAGACCCAGTACTTC. This sequence encodes CASSLSLPDETQYF.

This clone was counted a few times. The chain carries TRBV28 and TRBJ1-2, with a possible D match to TRBD1 (5 bases). Trimming shortened V by 6 bases and J by 1 base, and 24 bases separated the two germline ends. CDR1 and CDR2 (germline): MDHEN, SYDVKM. The CDR3 runs 18 residues. This chain's CDR3 is CASSDNWGKKGINYGYTF. The CDR3 bases are TGTGCCAGCAGCGACAATTGGGGGAAGAAGGGGATTAACTATGGCTACACCTTC.

V is TRBV4-3 and J is TRBJ2-7; tentative D call: TRBD2 (6 bases). CDR3 length: 14 residues. Germline V lookup: CDR1 LGHNA, CDR2 YSLEER. Trimming took 3 bases from V and 0 from J, leaving 9 bases between them. CDR3 region: CASSQMTSSYEQYF. CDR3 nucleotide sequence: TGCGCCAGCAGCCAGATGACTAGCTCCTACGAGCAGTACTTC.

Note on this clone: This CDR3 is also generated by other DNA sequences in the sample. V gene TRBV7-3 combines with J gene TRBJ2-1; 12 bases align to TRBD2. The CDR3 is 15 residues long. Germline V gives CDR1 SGHTA, CDR2 FQGTGA. J lost 5 bases, V lost 2 bases, and 1 base had no gene match. CDR3 sequence (DNA): TGTGCCAGCAGCTTAGGACTAGCGGGAAACAATGAGCAGTTCTTC. This codes for CASSLGLAGNNEQFF.

V and J are TRBV5-1 and TRBJ2-3; 7 positions match TRBD1. Per germline, CDR1 SGHRS and CDR2 YFSETQ. The CDR3 totals 14 residues. Trimming removed 5 bases from V and 2 bases from J; junction bases left unmatched: 5. The CDR3 bases are TGCGCCAGCAGACCACAGGGGACCACAGATACGCAGTATTTT. This encodes CASRPQGTTDTQYF.

The rearrangement uses TRBV5-4 and TRBJ2-1; unclear D gene. The CDR3 has 11 amino acids. Trimming stripped 2 bases from V and 10 bases from J, with 7 bases between. Per the germline V gene, CDR1 is SGHNT and CDR2 is YYREEE (reference sequence). CDR3 in DNA: TGTGCCAGCAGCTTTAGAGAGGAGCAGTTCTTC. The encoded protein is CASSFREEQFF.